The clone carrying this T cell receptor beta chain has a handful of counts. Its antigen is currently unknown. The data derive from a study of response to subunit inactivated influenza vaccine. TCRdb reprocessed the RT-PCR reads via MiXCR and lists one record per CDR3 protein. The repertoire has roughly 500,000 distinct CDR3 sequences, about 17% of them found once; the top ten carry less than 4%. Findings and caveats of the study: With each seasonal influenza vaccination, the authors suggested, few new T cells are recruited.

Germline assignment: CDR1 WNHNN and CDR2 SYGVQD (reference sequence). This CDR3 is built from 16 residues. V lost 4 bases to trimming and J lost 0 bases, with 12 bases between them. The receptor was isolated from a man in his fifties or sixties who received an inactivated influenza vaccine. This chain links TRBV10-1 with TRBJ2-2; tentative D call: TRBD1 (6 bases). The source was CD4+ T cells sorted from PBMCs, collected roughly 24 months after vaccination. Written as DNA, the CDR3 is TGCGCCAGCAGTGGGACAGCCGCTACGAACACCGGGGAGCTGTTTTTT. It codes for CASSGTAATNTGELFF.